This TCR beta chain was sequenced in a study of blood T cell repertoires in COVID-19. Overall study context: COVID-19 samples, acute and convalescent, were from the United States, Italy and Spain. PBMCs, B-cell-depleted T cells, or T cells were the source of the cDNA or gDNA that made up the material.

Methods used by the authors: Estimation of nucleated cell counts relied on the amplification of reference gene primers. Assay used: immunoSEQ multiplex PCR; TCRdb lists only in-frame clones, some missing. That table supplies the V and J calls and clone size; D and trimming were determined from the DNA. Among tens of thousands of clones listed, roughly 89% were seen once. Germline CDR1 reads GTSNPN; CDR2 reads SVGIG (reference sequence). The CDR3 contains 15 residues. J gave up 4 bases and V 0 bases, and 9 bases lay outside the gene matches. The V gene is TRBV30, the J gene TRBJ2-7; 7 bases fit TRBD1. Material: peripheral blood. This TCR came from a human donor in a cohort sampled during active COVID-19. As DNA, the CDR3 is TGTGCCTGGAGTGTCATCCAGGGGGTGGGGTACGAGCAGTACTTC. It yields the protein CAWSVIQGVGYEQYF.